This TCR beta chain comes out of a study of human T cells and chemical hapten exposure. TCRdb re-analysed the RACE reads in MiXCR, keeping a single row per CDR3 protein. The sample has roughly 120,000 distinct CDR3 sequences; roughly 14% are singletons. V lost 3 bases, J lost 4 bases, and 31 bases lay in between. CDR3 length: 21 amino acids. Germline CDR1 reads SGHDN; CDR2 reads FVKESK. Time point here: pre-sensitization, week 0. Treatment defined: therapeutic diphenylcyclopropenone sensitization with weekly scalp DPC. This clonotype was seen a handful of times. The chain is built from TRBV14 and TRBJ1-5; maybe TRBD1 (5 bases). The input for sequencing was whole blood, taken in connection with sensitization to the hapten diphenylcyclopropenone (DPC). This sequence originates from a woman between 18 and 29 years old with alopecia areata. Some clones in this sample may be carry-over from other donors' samples. For the CDR3, the DNA is TGTGCCAGCAGCCAGCGGAACGGGGTCCCGGGACGCGGACCGCCGAATCAGCCCCAGCATTTT. Encoded protein: CASSQRNGVPGRGPPNQPQHF.